Sequencing of this TCR beta chain was carried out in a study of T cell responses to AZD1222 COVID-19 vaccine. Points from the study as a whole: Mapped onto spike, vaccine-associated CD4 TCRs spanned it and were dominant at 160-218 and 743-854. In a largely white British group with more females than males, clonal diversity was possibly underestimated.

Germline V gives CDR1 SNHLY, CDR2 FYNNEI. The CDR3 runs 15 residues. Sequencing used immunoSEQ multiplex PCR; TCRdb keeps in-frame clones, though not all of them. The sample holds just over 150,000 clones, roughly 90% seen once. Notes on this clone: Its matching antigen is unknown.

The chain combines TRBV2 with TRBJ1-4; D is perhaps TRBD1 (5 bases). The material was peripheral blood, obtained 28 days after the second AZD1222 dose. The receptor's source is an adult who received the AZD1222 COVID-19 vaccine. CDR3 sequence reads: CGLSLEQAGGEKLFF. CDR3 in DNA: TGTGGTCTCTCTCTCGAACAGGCCGGAGGTGAAAAACTGTTTTTT.